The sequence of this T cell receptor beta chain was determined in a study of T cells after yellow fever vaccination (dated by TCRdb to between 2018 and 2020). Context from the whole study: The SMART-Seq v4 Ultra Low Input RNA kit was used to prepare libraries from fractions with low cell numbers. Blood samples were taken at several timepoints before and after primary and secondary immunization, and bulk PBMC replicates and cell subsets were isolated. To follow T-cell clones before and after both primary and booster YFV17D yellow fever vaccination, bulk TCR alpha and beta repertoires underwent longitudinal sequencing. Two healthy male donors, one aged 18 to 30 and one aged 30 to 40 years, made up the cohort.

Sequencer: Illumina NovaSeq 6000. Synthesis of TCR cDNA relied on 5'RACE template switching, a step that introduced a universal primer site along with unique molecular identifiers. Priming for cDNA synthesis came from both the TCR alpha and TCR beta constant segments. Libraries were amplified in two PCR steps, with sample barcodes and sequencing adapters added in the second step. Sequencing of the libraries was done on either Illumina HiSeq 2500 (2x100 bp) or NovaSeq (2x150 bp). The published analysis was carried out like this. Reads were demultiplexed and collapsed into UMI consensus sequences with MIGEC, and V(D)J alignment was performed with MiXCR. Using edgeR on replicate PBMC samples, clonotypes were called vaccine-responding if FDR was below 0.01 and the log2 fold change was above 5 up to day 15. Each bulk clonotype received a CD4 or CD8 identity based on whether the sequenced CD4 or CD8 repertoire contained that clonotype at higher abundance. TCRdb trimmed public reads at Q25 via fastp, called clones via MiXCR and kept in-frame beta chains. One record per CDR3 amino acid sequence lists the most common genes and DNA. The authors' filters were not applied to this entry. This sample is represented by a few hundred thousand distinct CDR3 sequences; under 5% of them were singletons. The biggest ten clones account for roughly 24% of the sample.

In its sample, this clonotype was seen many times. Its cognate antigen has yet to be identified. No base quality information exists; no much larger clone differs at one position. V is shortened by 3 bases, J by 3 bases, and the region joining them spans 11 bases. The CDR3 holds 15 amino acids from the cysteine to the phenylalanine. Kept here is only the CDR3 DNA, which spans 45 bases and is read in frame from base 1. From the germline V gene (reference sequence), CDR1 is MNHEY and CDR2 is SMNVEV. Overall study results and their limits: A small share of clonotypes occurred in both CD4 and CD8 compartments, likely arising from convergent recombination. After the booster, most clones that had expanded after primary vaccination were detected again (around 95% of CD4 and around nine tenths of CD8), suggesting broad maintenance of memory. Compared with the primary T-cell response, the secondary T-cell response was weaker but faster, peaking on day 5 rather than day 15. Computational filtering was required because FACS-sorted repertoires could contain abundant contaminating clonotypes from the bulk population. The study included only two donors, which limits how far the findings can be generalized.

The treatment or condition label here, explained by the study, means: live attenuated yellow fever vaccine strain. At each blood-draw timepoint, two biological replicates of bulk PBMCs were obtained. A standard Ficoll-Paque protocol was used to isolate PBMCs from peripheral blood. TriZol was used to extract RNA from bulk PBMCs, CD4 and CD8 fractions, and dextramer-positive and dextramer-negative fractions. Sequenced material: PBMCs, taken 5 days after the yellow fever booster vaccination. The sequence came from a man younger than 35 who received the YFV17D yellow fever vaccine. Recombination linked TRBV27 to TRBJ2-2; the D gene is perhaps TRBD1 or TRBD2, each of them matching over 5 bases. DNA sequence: TGTGCCAGCAGTTTCTCCGGGACGCACACCGGGGAGCTGTTTTTT. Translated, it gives CASSFSGTHTGELFF.